This T cell receptor (beta chain) comes out of a study of T cells in Graves' hyperthyroidism and ophthalmopathy. The CDR3 consists of 14 residues. In germline, CDR1 is LNHDA, CDR2 SQIVND (reference sequence). The germline V and J ends were trimmed by 8 bases and 3 bases, with 14 bases remaining between them. Study observations and caveats: The model made its ophthalmopathy prediction, and onset followed a median about 5.9 months later.

As to this clonotype: The target antigen is unknown.

Amplified regions were TCR beta CDR3 sequences from RNA transcripts. A set of HTBI primers served as the primers for a first-round RT-PCR of the TCR CDR3. TCRdb used MiXCR to reprocess the multiplex PCR reads, holding one entry per CDR3 protein. The sample consists of approximately 500,000 distinct CDR3 sequences, under 60% of them appearing once. The origin of this receptor is a young woman with Graves' hyperthyroidism. This chain connects TRBV19 to TRBJ1-5; D gene ambiguous. Sequencing input: peripheral blood or thyroid tissue (not recorded which). CDR3 sequence: CASESSAVNQPQHF. DNA for the CDR3: TGTGCCAGTGAGTCTAGTGCCGTCAATCAGCCCCAGCATTTT.